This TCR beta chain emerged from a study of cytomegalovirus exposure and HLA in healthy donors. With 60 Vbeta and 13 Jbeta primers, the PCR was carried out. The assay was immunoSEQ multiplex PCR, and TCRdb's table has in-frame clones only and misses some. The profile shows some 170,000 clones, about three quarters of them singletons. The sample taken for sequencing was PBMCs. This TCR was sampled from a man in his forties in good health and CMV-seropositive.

Here the CDR3 DNA reads TGTGCTAGTGGTTTCGTCAGGACAGGGGTTTTGTTGGAGACCCAGTACTTC. Encoded protein: CASGFVRTGVLLETQYF. The chain employs TRBV12-5 and TRBJ2-5; TRBD1 matches 9 bases. After removal of 3 bases from V and 5 bases from J, the junction contained 13 bases not matched to a gene. This CDR3 has 17 amino acids. Germline lookup yields CDR1 LGHNT and CDR2 FRNRAP.